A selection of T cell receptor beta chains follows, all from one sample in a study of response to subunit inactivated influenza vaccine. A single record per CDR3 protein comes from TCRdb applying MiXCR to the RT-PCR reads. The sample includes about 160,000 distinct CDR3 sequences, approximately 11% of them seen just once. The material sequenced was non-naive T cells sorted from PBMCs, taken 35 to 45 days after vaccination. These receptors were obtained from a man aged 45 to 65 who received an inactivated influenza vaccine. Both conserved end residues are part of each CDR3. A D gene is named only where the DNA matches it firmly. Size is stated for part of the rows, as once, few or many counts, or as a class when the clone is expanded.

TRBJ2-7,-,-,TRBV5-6,TGTGCCAGCAGCTCCGACAGCCGACCTGCCTACGAGCAGTACTTC,CASSSDSRPAYEQYF
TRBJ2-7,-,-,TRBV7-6,TGTGCCAGCAGCTTAGCGAAGGGATCGGAATTACGGGAGCAGTACTTC,CASSLAKGSELREQYF
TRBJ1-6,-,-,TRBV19,TGTGCCAGTAGTTTGGGACAATATAATTCACCCCTCCACTTT,CASSLGQYNSPLHF
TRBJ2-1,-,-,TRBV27,TGTGCCAGCAGTTTAGTGAGGGCCGGGACAACCTACAATGAGCAGTTCTTC,CASSLVRAGTTYNEQFF
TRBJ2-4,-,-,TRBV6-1,TGTGCCAGCAGTGACCGGGGGTCGTTAAACATTCAGTACTTC,CASSDRGSLNIQYF
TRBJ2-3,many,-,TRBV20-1,TGCAGTGCCCCAGGGGCCCCTGGGACAGATACGCAGTATTTT,CSAPGAPGTDTQYF
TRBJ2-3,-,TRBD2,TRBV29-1,TGCAGCGTTGAAACTATAGCGGGAGCGCCAGATACGCAGTATTTT,CSVETIAGAPDTQYF
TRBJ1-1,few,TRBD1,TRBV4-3,TGCGCCAGCAGCCAGGCAGGGGGCGGGACTGAAGCTTTCTTT,CASSQAGGGTEAFF
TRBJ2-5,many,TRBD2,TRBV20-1,TGCAGTGCTAGGCCGGGACTAGCGGGAGGGCCGAGAGGGACCCAGTACTTC,CSARPGLAGGPRGTQYF
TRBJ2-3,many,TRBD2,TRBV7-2,TGTGCCAGCAGCTTAGTTTTTAGTACTAGCGGCGGGGGAACGCAGTATTTT,CASSLVFSTSGGGTQYF
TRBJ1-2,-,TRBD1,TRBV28,TGTGCCAGCAGTCGGATTCTACAGGGGGCGGTTAACTATGGCTACACCTTC,CASSRILQGAVNYGYTF
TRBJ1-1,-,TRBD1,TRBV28,TGTGCCAGCAGTTTAAGGGGGCGCGCCACTGAAGCTTTCTTT,CASSLRGRATEAFF
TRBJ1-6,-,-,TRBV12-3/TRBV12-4,TGTGCCAGCAGTTTAATGGAGGGGGATTCACCCCTCCACTTT,CASSLMEGDSPLHF
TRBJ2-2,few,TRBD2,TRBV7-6,TGTGCCAGCAGCCCAGCCCTAGCGGGGGGGTCCACCGGGGAGCTGTTTTTT,CASSPALAGGSTGELFF
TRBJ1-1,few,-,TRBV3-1,TGTGCCAGCACCTACGGACCCGGGGGTGAAGCTTTCTTT,CASTYGPGGEAFF
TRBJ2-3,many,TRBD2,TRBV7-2,TGTGCCAGCAGCTGGGGACTAGTCGGAGATACGCAGTATTTT,CASSWGLVGDTQYF
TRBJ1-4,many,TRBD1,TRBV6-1,TGTGCCAGCAGTACGGGACAGGGGGCAACTAATGAAAAACTGTTTTTT,CASSTGQGATNEKLFF
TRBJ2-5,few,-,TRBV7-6,TGTGCCAGCAGCTTATATATTGAGGGAGTCGGGGAGACCCAGTACTTC,CASSLYIEGVGETQYF
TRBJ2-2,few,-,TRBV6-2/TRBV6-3,TGTGCCAGCAGTAGGCCCGGCACCGGGGAGCTGTTTTTT,CASSRPGTGELFF
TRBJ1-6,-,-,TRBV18,TGTGCCAGCTCACCATCCGGGACTGAGAATTCACCCCTCCACTTT,CASSPSGTENSPLHF